These 8 T cell receptor beta chains came from one sample sequenced in a study of T cells expressing NK-cell markers. Each CDR3 protein gets one entry in TCRdb, which reprocessed the 5' RACE reads and gives no DNA. Its clone listing holds more than 400,000 distinct CDR3 sequences. Source material: blood T cells: a sorted CD56 or NKG2C T cell subset, CD4+ or CD8+ T cells, or bulk PBMC T cells (not recorded which). These receptors all stem from a woman between 18 and 70 years old in good health.

The V gene is TRBV18, the J gene TRBJ1-1. Per germline, CDR1 KGHSH and CDR2 LQKENI. CDR3 length: 17 residues. The CDR3 here is CASSPPSKRDVNDEAFF.

The chain recombines TRBV27 with TRBJ2-1; lacking DNA, the TRBD2 call made by TCRdb goes unchecked. Germline CDR1 reads MNHEY; CDR2 reads SMNVEV (reference sequence). The CDR3 sequence is 14 residues long. The CDR3 reads CASSPGTSGYEQFF.

This sequence joins TRBV6-1 and TRBJ1-5. CDR1 MNHNS and CDR2 SASEGT come from the germline V gene. The CDR3 totals 15 residues. CDR3 loop: CASSEIERSYQPQHF.

V and J are TRBV7-2 and TRBJ2-1; without DNA, the TCRdb call of TRBD1 cannot be checked. Germline V gives CDR1 SGHTA, CDR2 FQGNSA. This CDR3 spans 13 amino acids. The CDR3 sequence is CASSLDRGNEQFF.

This sequence joins TRBV5-6 and TRBJ2-7. Germline lookup yields CDR1 SGHDT and CDR2 YYEEEE. The CDR3 contains 13 residues. This chain's CDR3 is CASSLAVSYEQYF.

The chain uses TRBV6-1 and TRBJ2-7; TCRdb's assignment of TRBD1 cannot be checked, as there is no DNA. Germline V gives CDR1 MNHNS, CDR2 SASEGT. The CDR3 extends over 15 amino acids. The CDR3 loop reads CASMASGTFSYEQYF.

This chain connects TRBV25-1 to TRBJ2-7. The CDR3 sequence is 14 residues long. Germline loops: CDR1 MGHDK, CDR2 SYGVNS. This CDR3 is CASSDLDSTYEQYF.

The rearrangement uses TRBV15 and TRBJ2-7; TCRdb names TRBD2, which stays unverified in the absence of DNA. Germline values: CDR1 LNHNV, CDR2 YYDKDF (reference sequence). The length of the CDR3 is 15 residues. The CDR3: CATSRETSGTYEQYF. Drawing the rest from reference TRBV15 and TRBJ2-7, the complete variable domain is DAMVIQNPRYQVTQFGKPVTLSCSQTLNHNVMYWYQQKSSQAPKLLFHYYDKDFNNEADTPDNFQSRRPNTSFCFLDIRSPGLGDTAMYLCATSRETSGTYEQYFGPGTRLTVT.